This paragraph covers one T cell receptor beta chain sequence. The sequenced template was cDNA made from the entire isolated RNA. The data were produced by immunoSEQ multiplex PCR, yet TCRdb's version contains in-frame clones alone and is incomplete. The sample shows 850,000 to 900,000 clones, 15% to 20% of them seen only once. Trimming left V 0 bases short and J 3 bases short, with 12 bases between. The CDR3 contains 16 residues. Germline assignment: CDR1 MNHEY and CDR2 SVGAGI. These data are taken from a study of beta chain features in type 1 diabetes. The chain joins TRBV6-5 to TRBJ1-5; maybe TRBD1 (5 bases). What was sequenced was naive CD4+ T cells from blood. The TCR originated in a woman under 30 in good health. DNA of the CDR3: TGTGCCAGCAGTTACTCGAACGACAGAAACAATCAGCCCCAGCATTTT. Encoded protein: CASSYSNDRNNQPQHF.